This is a list of T cell receptor beta chains from one sample in a study of CD8 T cells in ankylosing spondylitis. TCRdb recomputed calls from the 5' RACE reads with MiXCR, one row per CDR3 protein. The data show about 240,000 distinct CDR3 sequences, 20% to 30% seen once. Sequencing input: blood, either unsorted or a sorted T cell fraction (not recorded which). Receptors originate from a male donor with ankylosing spondylitis or in good health (not recorded which). Both conserved end residues are part of each CDR3. A D gene is named only where the DNA matches it firmly. The listing skips clone size in some rows; elsewhere it reads once, few, many or a size class.

d_call	v_call	clone_size	j_call	cdr3_aa	cdr3_nt
TRBD2	TRBV5-1	NA	TRBJ2-2	CASSLAGGGASGELFF	TGCGCCAGCAGCTTGGCTGGCGGGGGGGCCAGCGGGGAGCTGTTTTTT
TRBD1	TRBV29-1	few	TRBJ1-1	CSARQGAFTEAFF	TGCAGCGCCCGACAGGGGGCATTTACTGAAGCTTTCTTT
NA	TRBV5-1	many	TRBJ2-7	CASSLNTGLEQYF	TGCGCCAGCAGCCTAAACACGGGTCTAGAGCAGTACTTC
NA	TRBV3-1	NA	TRBJ1-2	CASSPGSRGFVYGYTF	TGTGCCAGCAGCCCGGGTTCGAGGGGGTTTGTGTATGGCTACACCTTC
NA	TRBV24-1	few	TRBJ2-7	CATSDSTGTSYEQYF	TGTGCCACCAGTGATTCTACAGGGACCTCCTACGAGCAGTACTTC
NA	TRBV3-1	many	TRBJ2-6	CASSQKTGSGANVLTF	TGTGCCAGCAGCCAAAAAACAGGGTCTGGGGCCAACGTCCTGACTTTC
NA	TRBV20-1	many	TRBJ1-1	CSASWGASITEAFF	TGCAGTGCTAGTTGGGGGGCGAGCATCACTGAAGCTTTCTTT
NA	TRBV20-1	few	TRBJ2-5	CSAYISGWQETQYF	TGCAGTGCGTACATCTCAGGGTGGCAAGAGACCCAGTACTTC
NA	TRBV20-1	few	TRBJ1-1	CSASAGQMNTEAFF	TGCAGTGCTAGCGCCGGACAGATGAACACTGAAGCTTTCTTT
TRBD2	TRBV6-4	few	TRBJ2-1	CASSDLAGGPHEQFF	TGTGCCAGCAGTGATCTAGCGGGGGGGCCCCATGAGCAGTTCTTC
TRBD1	TRBV7-6	NA	TRBJ2-7	CASSQLRPGQGAHEQYF	TGTGCCAGCAGCCAACTCCGACCCGGACAGGGGGCCCACGAGCAGTACTTC
TRBD1	TRBV12-3/TRBV12-4	many	TRBJ1-2	CASSLPGTGGGGYTF	TGTGCCAGCAGTTTACCCGGGACAGGGGGCGGTGGCTACACCTTC
TRBD1	TRBV20-1	few	TRBJ2-1	CSASKRGRGHRSYNEQFF	TGCAGTGCTAGTAAAAGAGGCAGGGGGCATCGCTCCTACAATGAGCAGTTCTTC
TRBD1	TRBV2	NA	TRBJ1-6	CASAGQVDSPLHF	TGTGCCAGCGCCGGACAGGTTGATTCACCCCTCCACTTT
TRBD2	TRBV15	NA	TRBJ2-5	CATSRDGAGGQGQYF	TGTGCCACCAGCAGAGATGGCGCGGGAGGGCAGGGCCAGTACTTC
NA	TRBV12-3/TRBV12-4	many	TRBJ2-7	CASSLGVTGPSEQYF	TGTGCCAGCAGTTTAGGAGTCACGGGACCGTCCGAGCAGTACTTC
NA	TRBV20-1	many	TRBJ2-1	CSATDDRPYNEQFF	TGCAGTGCTACGGATGACAGGCCCTACAATGAGCAGTTCTTC
NA	TRBV11-3	NA	TRBJ2-4	CASSSPTSGQVHIQYF	TGTGCCAGCAGCTCCCCGACTTCGGGTCAGGTACACATTCAGTACTTC
NA	TRBV7-9	few	TRBJ2-3	CASSFRDRSTDTQYF	TGTGCCAGCAGCTTCAGGGATCGGTCCACAGATACGCAGTATTTT
TRBD1	TRBV12-3/TRBV12-4	NA	TRBJ2-5	CASRRQGGETQYF	TGTGCCAGCAGACGACAGGGCGGCGAGACCCAGTACTTC
NA	TRBV12-3/TRBV12-4	few	TRBJ2-7	CASSLLPQGEQYF	TGTGCCAGCAGTTTACTTCCTCAGGGCGAGCAGTACTTC
NA	TRBV20-1	many	TRBJ1-1	CSAKSNGRALDTEAFF	TGCAGTGCTAAAAGTAACGGCAGGGCGTTAGATACTGAAGCTTTCTTT
TRBD2	TRBV7-8	NA	TRBJ2-5	CASSFGPTAGGKTQYF	TGTGCCAGCAGCTTCGGGCCAACAGCGGGAGGAAAGACCCAGTACTTC
NA	TRBV21-1	NA	TRBJ2-1	CANMFGRLRVNEQFF	TGTGCCAACATGTTCGGTCGATTACGGGTCAATGAGCAGTTCTTC
NA	TRBV20-1	few	TRBJ1-3	CSASVEGNTIYF	TGCAGTGCTAGTGTGGAGGGAAACACCATATATTTT
NA	TRBV5-5	few	TRBJ2-3	CASSLAWVGDTQYF	TGTGCCAGCAGCTTGGCCTGGGTAGGAGATACGCAGTATTTT
TRBD2	TRBV4-1	many	TRBJ2-7	CASSRLAVAYEQYF	TGCGCCAGCAGCAGACTAGCGGTAGCCTACGAGCAGTACTTC
NA	TRBV5-1	NA	TRBJ2-2	CASSEAGYNTGELFF	TGCGCCAGCAGCGAAGCAGGGTATAACACCGGGGAGCTGTTTTTT
NA	TRBV29-1	few	TRBJ2-7	CSVEEQSGYEQYF	TGCAGCGTTGAAGAACAATCCGGCTACGAGCAGTACTTC
NA	TRBV20-1	once	TRBJ2-4	CSARAAGMGNIQYF	TGCAGTGCTAGAGCCGCGGGGATGGGAAACATTCAGTACTTC
NA	TRBV20-1	NA	TRBJ2-3	CSASRGRGTDTQYF	TGCAGTGCTAGCCGGGGGCGCGGCACAGATACGCAGTATTTT
NA	TRBV6-2/TRBV6-3	few	TRBJ1-4	CASSYSGADEKLFF	TGTGCCAGCAGTTACTCGGGGGCGGATGAAAAACTGTTTTTT
NA	TRBV27	NA	TRBJ2-3	CASRPQDFYTDTQYF	TGTGCCAGCAGACCACAGGATTTCTACACAGATACGCAGTATTTT
NA	TRBV6-5	few	TRBJ2-1	CASSYPGQTNNEQFF	TGTGCCAGCAGTTACCCGGGACAAACAAACAATGAGCAGTTCTTC
NA	TRBV14	few	TRBJ2-7	CASSQRQSGEQYF	TGTGCCAGCAGCCAGAGACAAAGTGGCGAGCAGTACTTC
NA	TRBV24-1	NA	TRBJ2-5	CATSDFWDGKETQYF	TGTGCCACCAGTGATTTTTGGGACGGAAAAGAGACCCAGTACTTC
NA	TRBV20-1	many	TRBJ2-7	CSARDLVGASGEQYF	TGCAGTGCTAGAGATCTAGTGGGGGCGTCGGGCGAGCAGTACTTC
NA	TRBV12-3/TRBV12-4	many	TRBJ1-5	CASSYGGNSNQPQHF	TGTGCCAGCAGTTACGGCGGGAATAGCAATCAGCCCCAGCATTTT
TRBD1	TRBV3-1	many	TRBJ1-2	CASSPGTDANYGYTF	TGTGCCAGCAGCCCTGGGACAGACGCTAACTATGGCTACACCTTC
NA	TRBV20-1	few	TRBJ2-6	CSARDPRTRASGANVLTF	TGCAGTGCTAGAGACCCCCGAACCCGGGCCTCTGGGGCCAACGTCCTGACTTTC
NA	TRBV7-8	many	TRBJ1-2	CASSLTGTPIGYTF	TGTGCCAGCAGCTTAACCGGGACACCTATTGGCTACACCTTC
TRBD1	TRBV6-1	few	TRBJ2-1	CASRQGSSYNEQFF	TGTGCCAGCAGACAGGGGAGCTCCTACAATGAGCAGTTCTTC
NA	TRBV3-1	NA	TRBJ2-7	CASSQDYSYEQYF	TGTGCCAGCAGCCAAGACTACAGTTACGAGCAGTACTTC
NA	TRBV20-1	few	TRBJ2-1	CSASQWGAGGNEQFF	TGCAGTGCTAGTCAATGGGGGGCCGGTGGCAATGAGCAGTTCTTC
NA	TRBV20-1	NA	TRBJ2-7	CSAWGPTYEQYF	TGCAGTGCTTGGGGGCCAACCTACGAGCAGTACTTC
NA	TRBV6-6	NA	TRBJ2-3	CASSTGWDTQYF	TGTGCCAGCAGTACAGGATGGGATACGCAGTATTTT
NA	TRBV20-1	few	TRBJ2-1	CSARDRRLGGYNEQFF	TGCAGTGCTAGGGACCGCCGCTTAGGGGGTTACAATGAGCAGTTCTTC
TRBD2	TRBV20-1	many	TRBJ2-5	CSASRGSGGAGETQYF	TGCAGTGCTTCCCGTGGTAGCGGGGGGGCGGGGGAGACCCAGTACTTC
TRBD1	TRBV6-1	many	TRBJ1-4	CASSGWTGGGGEKLFF	TGTGCCAGCAGTGGTTGGACAGGGGGCGGCGGTGAAAAACTGTTTTTT
TRBD1	TRBV20-1	few	TRBJ1-1	CSAREQGDTEAFF	TGCAGTGCTAGAGAGCAGGGGGACACTGAAGCTTTCTTT
NA	TRBV28	NA	TRBJ2-1	CASSFGAVGEQFF	TGTGCCAGCAGTTTCGGGGCGGTCGGGGAGCAGTTCTTC
NA	TRBV20-1	many	TRBJ1-1	CSASGGLGTEAFF	TGCAGTGCTAGTGGGGGGCTGGGCACTGAAGCTTTCTTT
TRBD2	TRBV9	NA	TRBJ2-1	CASSPGTSGGRNEQFF	TGTGCCAGCAGCCCAGGGACTAGCGGGGGGAGGAATGAGCAGTTCTTC
NA	TRBV15	NA	TRBJ2-2	CATSRATNTGELFF	TGTGCCACCAGCAGGGCCACGAACACCGGGGAGCTGTTTTTT